This TCR beta chain stems from a study of preoperative IRX-2 immunotherapy in early breast cancer. Per the germline V gene, CDR1 is SQVTM and CDR2 is ANQGSEA. The CDR3 length is 13 residues. V lost 4 bases and J 6 bases, leaving 12 bases between the germline ends. Treatment given: preoperative locoregional IRX-2 cytokine immunotherapy. Samples came from a phase Ib trial of preoperative locoregional IRX-2 cytokine immunotherapy. Data came from immunoSEQ multiplex PCR; TCRdb stores just in-frame clones and leaves some out. This repertoire shows some 99,000 clones, roughly 88% found once; its top ten account for around 2%.

The chain uses TRBV29-1 and TRBJ2-2; D may be TRBD2 (6 bases). This material consisted of tumor tissue, taken after IRX-2 immunotherapy. This TCR was sampled from a human donor with breast cancer. The CDR3 nucleotides are TGCAGCGTTGGTGGTGGAGGGCCCGGGGAGCTGTTTTTT. It translates to CSVGGGGPGELFF.